The next 9 T cell receptor beta chains were all read from a single sample in a study of T cell clones after liver transplantation. Produced via immunoSEQ multiplex PCR; TCRdb's table is partial and in-frame only. The sample contains about 80,000 clones, 70% to 85% of which appear only once. Sequenced here: CD4+ T cells from blood, sampled 45 to 46 months after liver transplant. These receptors originate from a human patient who received a liver transplant. Some T cells may be transferred from the graft donor.

The chain has TRBV4-1 and TRBJ2-5; 8 bases fit TRBD2. Unmatched junction bases numbered 3, after V lost 2 bases and J lost 4 bases. The CDR3 runs to 14 residues. The germline CDR1 and CDR2 sequences are MGHRA and YSYEKL. The chain's CDR3 is CASSQIAGIETQYF. Here the CDR3 DNA reads TGCGCCAGCAGCCAAATAGCGGGGATAGAGACCCAGTACTTC.

The chain recombines TRBV4-1 with TRBJ1-2; D gene ambiguous. The V gene lost 1 base and the J gene lost 7 bases, with 13 bases spanning the gap. The CDR3 loop spans 14 amino acids. Germline CDR1 reads MGHRA; CDR2 reads YSYEKL. This CDR3 is CASSQGAQPLGYTF. CDR3 DNA sequence: TGCGCCAGCAGCCAAGGGGCACAGCCCCTTGGCTACACCTTC.

The V call is TRBV30, the J call TRBJ1-4; 7 bases agree with TRBD1. The CDR3 consists of 15 residues. V shed 0 bases and J 4 bases; nucleotides not matched to a gene: 5. The germline V gene encodes CDR1 GTSNPN and CDR2 SVGIG (reference sequence). CDR3 sequence (DNA): TGTGCCTGGAGTGTATTAGGACAGGATAATGAAAAACTGTTTTTT. It yields the protein CAWSVLGQDNEKLFF. Together with reference TRBV30 and TRBJ1-4, the CDR3 gives the full variable domain: SQTIHQWPATLVQPVGSPLSLECTVEGTSNPNLYWYRQAAGRGLQLLFYSVGIGQISSEVPQNLSASRPQDRQFILSSKKLLLSDSGFYLCAWSVLGQDNEKLFFGSGTQLSVL.

As concerns this clone: Germline and junction disagree at one end, which may indicate a read error. The gene calls are TRBV5-7 and TRBJ2-3; 9 nucleotides agree with TRBD2. TRBV5-7 is placed among ORFs of uncertain function. This CDR3 spans 19 amino acids. The CDR3 sequence: CASEPSGIVVSDVARYAVF. DNA of the CDR3: TGTGCCAGCGAACCTAGCGGGATCGTGGTCTCGGATGTAGCCAGATACGCAGTATTT.

This clone was seen just once. The V call is TRBV5-1, the J call TRBJ1-4; 10 bases line up with TRBD1. V lost 4 bases and J lost 7; bases outside the gene matches: 4. The CDR3 totals 14 residues. Germline CDR1 and CDR2: SGHRS and YFSETQ. For the CDR3, the DNA is TGCGCCAGCAGCCGACAGGGGGCTGGTGAAAAACTGTTTTTT. Translated, it gives CASSRQGAGEKLFF.

The chain uses TRBV5-1 and TRBJ1-5, with D perhaps matching TRBD1 (5 bases). Germline loops: CDR1 SGHRS, CDR2 YFSETQ. Trimming shortened V by 0 bases and J by 4 bases, and 8 bases separated the two germline ends. The CDR3 spans 14 residues. The DNA of the CDR3 is TGCGCCAGCAGCTTGGGGGACCTAAATCAGCCCCAGCATTTT. Protein sequence: CASSLGDLNQPQHF.

The chain is built from TRBV5-1 and TRBJ2-1; TRBD1 matches at 8 bases. The CDR3 runs to 18 residues. J lost 2 bases, V lost 4 bases, and 14 bases had no gene match. Germline V lookup: CDR1 SGHRS, CDR2 YFSETQ. The CDR3 here is CASSTSWVQGGPYNEQFF. In DNA form, the CDR3 reads TGCGCCAGCAGCACATCCTGGGTACAGGGGGGCCCCTACAATGAGCAGTTCTTC. Using reference TRBV5-1 and TRBJ2-1 for the parts outside the CDR3, the full variable domain is KAGVTQTPRYLIKTRGQQVTLSCSPISGHRSVSWYQQTPGQGLQFLFEYFSETQRNKGNFPGRFSGRQFSNSRSEMNVSTLELGDSALYLCASSTSWVQGGPYNEQFFGPGTRLTVL.

To note about this clone: This CDR3 is also generated by other DNA sequences in the sample. The chain has TRBV19 and TRBJ1-3; D not certain. CDR3 length: 12 amino acids. Trimming stripped 6 bases from V and 1 base from J, with 4 bases between. From germline, CDR1 is LNHDA and CDR2 SQIVND (reference sequence). In DNA, the CDR3 is TGTGCCAGTAGGCCTTCTGGAAACACCATATATTTT. Residues: CASRPSGNTIYF.

This chain connects TRBV27 to TRBJ2-1, with 10 positions matching TRBD2. CDR3 length: 19 residues. Unmatched junction bases numbered 13, after V lost 2 bases and J lost 3 bases. Germline-derived CDR1 and CDR2 are MNHEY and SMNVEV (reference sequence). CDR3 amino acids: CASSLSRLSGRGGYNEQFF. Here the CDR3 DNA reads TGTGCCAGCAGTTTAAGTAGACTAAGCGGGAGGGGGGGCTACAATGAGCAGTTCTTC.